The rows below give T cell receptor beta chains drawn from one sample of a study of T cells of healthy individuals. TCRdb independently ran MiXCR on the 5' RACE reads; one entry per CDR3 protein. In the table there are around 63,000 distinct CDR3 sequences, around 15% of which are singletons. Receptor source: a human donor in good health. The CDR3 runs from the conserved cysteine through the conserved F or W. The D gene is left open where the match is weak. Some rows mark clone size as missing; the rest say once, few, many or name a class of expanded clone.

>TRBJ2-5|TRBV29-1|NA|many
TGCAGCGTTGTTTCCGAGACCCAGTACTTC
CSVVSETQYF
>TRBJ2-5|TRBV10-3|NA|NA
TGTGCCATCAGCAAAATCCAAAAGACCCAGTACTTC
CAISKIQKTQYF
>TRBJ2-1|TRBV2|TRBD2|many
TGTGCCAGCAGTGGGCCATCTAGCGGGGTTTACAATGAGCAGTTCTTC
CASSGPSSGVYNEQFF
>TRBJ1-5|TRBV5-1|NA|few
TGCGCCAGCAGCTATGAGGGGGGGCCCCAGCATTTT
CASSYEGGPQHF
>TRBJ1-6|TRBV28|NA|NA
TGTGCCAGCAGTTTAAGTGACAGGCGATCACCCCTCCACTTT
CASSLSDRRSPLHF
>TRBJ2-1|TRBV14|NA|many
TGTGCCAGCAGCCAAGCGGGGGCCCTCAATGAGCAGTTCTTC
CASSQAGALNEQFF
>TRBJ2-2|TRBV20-1|NA|medium-sized
TGCAGTGCTCGGCGGTCGGCGAACACCGGGGAGCTGTTTTTT
CSARRSANTGELFF
>TRBJ2-1|TRBV7-9|NA|many
TGTGCCAGCAGCTTAGCGTTGACTAGAGGCGATGAGCAGTTCTTC
CASSLALTRGDEQFF
>TRBJ1-4|TRBV5-4|NA|many
TGTGCCAGCAGCTTGGCCGGGCAAGGGCGGGGGGAAAAACTGTTTTTT
CASSLAGQGRGEKLFF
>TRBJ2-1|TRBV7-6|TRBD1|NA
TGTGCCAGCAGCACCCCCCTAGACAGGGGAGGCTATGAGCAGTTCTTC
CASSTPLDRGGYEQFF
>TRBJ1-6|TRBV13|TRBD1|NA
TGTGCCAGCAGCTATAACAGGGGTGGATCCCTCCACTTT
CASSYNRGGSLHF
>TRBJ2-1|TRBV4-1|NA|many
TGCGCCAGCAGCCAAGGGGACGCCTACAATGAGCAGTTCTTC
CASSQGDAYNEQFF
>TRBJ2-1|TRBV3-1|NA|many
TGTGCCAGCAGCCAAGATAGACGGCGGGAGCAGTTCTTC
CASSQDRRREQFF
>TRBJ1-1|TRBV12-3/TRBV12-4|NA|many
TGTGCCAGCAGTTTAGCGGACACCGGGAACACTGAAGCTTTCTTT
CASSLADTGNTEAFF
>TRBJ2-5|TRBV7-2|TRBD2|NA
TGTGCCAGCAGCGGCGCTCGGGGGGGAGGAGAGACCCAGTACTTC
CASSGARGGGETQYF
>TRBJ2-1|TRBV5-1|NA|few
TGCGCCAGCAGCCCGACAGACAATGAGCAGTTCTTC
CASSPTDNEQFF
>TRBJ1-2|TRBV30|NA|NA
TGTGCCTGGAAACGGGGGGCGCTTAACGAAGGCTACACCTTC
CAWKRGALNEGYTF
>TRBJ2-5|TRBV23-1|TRBD2|many
TGCGCCAGCAGTCAATTTCGGGCCACCGGGACTAATAAGCAGACCCAGTACTTC
CASSQFRATGTNKQTQYF
>TRBJ2-1|TRBV5-1|TRBD1|NA
TGCGCCAGCAGTTTGGCGGACAGGGCCGGTTGGGATGAGCAGTTCTTC
CASSLADRAGWDEQFF
>TRBJ1-5|TRBV4-1|NA|NA
TGCGCCAGCAGCCAAGATCTCTCCAGGGGATCGAATCAGCCCCAGCATTTT
CASSQDLSRGSNQPQHF
>TRBJ1-4|TRBV7-9|NA|NA
TGTGCCCCCCCCGAGGAAAAACTGTTTTTT
CAPPEEKLFF
>TRBJ1-4|TRBV12-3/TRBV12-4|NA|many
TGTGCCAGCAGTCACCGGGACAAAGTTGAAGAACTGTTTTTT
CASSHRDKVEELFF
>TRBJ2-4|TRBV20-1|NA|NA
TGCAGTGCGGTAGACCCAGGGAACATTCAGTACTTC
CSAVDPGNIQYF
>TRBJ1-1|TRBV27|NA|many
TGTGCCAGCAGAGCTACACAGGGCTACGGCACTGAAGCTTTCTTT
CASRATQGYGTEAFF
>TRBJ2-7|TRBV7-9|NA|few
TGTGCCAGCAGCTTAACTTCGGGACGGAGCTCCTACGAGCAGTACTTC
CASSLTSGRSSYEQYF
>TRBJ2-7|TRBV7-6|NA|NA
TGTGCCAGCAGTCGGGGGTGGGTCTACGAGCAGTACTTC
CASSRGWVYEQYF
>TRBJ2-3|TRBV5-1|NA|few
TGCGCCAGCAGCTTGGATCTAGATACGCAGTATTTT
CASSLDLDTQYF
>TRBJ1-4|TRBV5-1|NA|few
TGCGCCAGCAGCCTCTACGGGGAGAGCACTGAAAAACTGTTTTTT
CASSLYGESTEKLFF